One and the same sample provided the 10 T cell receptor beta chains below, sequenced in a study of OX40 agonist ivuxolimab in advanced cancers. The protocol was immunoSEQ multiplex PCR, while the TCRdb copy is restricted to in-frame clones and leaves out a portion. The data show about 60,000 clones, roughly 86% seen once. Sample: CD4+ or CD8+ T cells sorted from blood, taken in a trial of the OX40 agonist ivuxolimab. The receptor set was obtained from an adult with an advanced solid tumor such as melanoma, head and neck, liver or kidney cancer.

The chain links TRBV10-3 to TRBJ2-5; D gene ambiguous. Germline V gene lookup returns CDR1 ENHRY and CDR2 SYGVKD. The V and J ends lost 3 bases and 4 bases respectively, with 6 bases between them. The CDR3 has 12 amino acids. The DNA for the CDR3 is TGTGCCATCAGTGAAAGAGGAGAGACCCAGTACTTC. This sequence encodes CAISERGETQYF.

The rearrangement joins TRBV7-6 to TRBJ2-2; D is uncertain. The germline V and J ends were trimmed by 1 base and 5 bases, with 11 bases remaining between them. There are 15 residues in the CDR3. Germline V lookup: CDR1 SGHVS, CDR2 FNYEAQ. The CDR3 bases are TGTGCCAGCAGCTTAGTTTCCGGATATACCGGGGAGCTGTTTTTT. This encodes CASSLVSGYTGELFF.

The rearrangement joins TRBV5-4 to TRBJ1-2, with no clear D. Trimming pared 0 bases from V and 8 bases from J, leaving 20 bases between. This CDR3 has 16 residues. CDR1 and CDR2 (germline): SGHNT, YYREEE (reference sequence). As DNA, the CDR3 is TGTGCCAGCAGCTTGGTGGGCCGACGGACCCCGTGGGGCTACACCTTC. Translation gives CASSLVGRRTPWGYTF.

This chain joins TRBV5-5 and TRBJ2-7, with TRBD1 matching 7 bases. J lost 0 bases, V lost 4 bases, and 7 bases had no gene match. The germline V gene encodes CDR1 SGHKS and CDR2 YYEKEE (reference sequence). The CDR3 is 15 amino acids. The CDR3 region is CASSLSTGSSYEQYF. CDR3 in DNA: TGTGCCAGCAGCCTGTCGACAGGGAGCTCCTACGAGCAGTACTTC.

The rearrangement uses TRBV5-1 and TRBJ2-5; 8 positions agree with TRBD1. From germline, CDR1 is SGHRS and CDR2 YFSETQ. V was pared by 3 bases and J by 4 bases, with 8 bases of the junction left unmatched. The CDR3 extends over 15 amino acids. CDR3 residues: CASSSLPQGAETQYF. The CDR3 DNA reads TGCGCCAGCAGCTCCCTCCCGCAGGGGGCAGAGACCCAGTACTTC. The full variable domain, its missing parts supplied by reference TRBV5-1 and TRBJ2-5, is KAGVTQTPRYLIKTRGQQVTLSCSPISGHRSVSWYQQTPGQGLQFLFEYFSETQRNKGNFPGRFSGRQFSNSRSEMNVSTLELGDSALYLCASSSLPQGAETQYFGPGTRLLVL.

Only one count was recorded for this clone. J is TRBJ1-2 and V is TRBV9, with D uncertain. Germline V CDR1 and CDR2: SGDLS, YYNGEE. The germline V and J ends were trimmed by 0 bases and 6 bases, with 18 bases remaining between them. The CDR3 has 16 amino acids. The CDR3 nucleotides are TGTGCCAGCAGCGTAGGAAACCTTGGCAGCGTCGATGGCTACACCTTC. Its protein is CASSVGNLGSVDGYTF.

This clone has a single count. CDR3 sequence: CASSLSGQVNTEAFF. CDR3 DNA: TGTGCCAGCTCACTTTCGGGACAAGTGAACACTGAAGCTTTCTTT. The chain carries TRBV18 and TRBJ1-1; weak D call: TRBD1 (6 bases). Germline lookup yields CDR1 KGHSH and CDR2 LQKENI. Trimming left V 4 bases short and J 0 bases short, with 12 bases between. CDR3 length equals 15 residues.

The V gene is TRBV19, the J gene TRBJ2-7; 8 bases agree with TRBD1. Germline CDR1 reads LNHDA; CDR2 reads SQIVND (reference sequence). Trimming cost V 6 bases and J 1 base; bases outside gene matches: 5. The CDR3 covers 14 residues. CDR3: CASSGDRLSYEQYF. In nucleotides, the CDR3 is TGTGCCAGTAGCGGGGACAGGTTGTCCTACGAGCAGTACTTC.

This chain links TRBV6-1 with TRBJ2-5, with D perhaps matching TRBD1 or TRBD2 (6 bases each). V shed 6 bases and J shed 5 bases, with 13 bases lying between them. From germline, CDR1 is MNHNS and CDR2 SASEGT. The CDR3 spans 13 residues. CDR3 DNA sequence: TGTGCCAGCAGGATGGGGGGCCAGGAGACCCAGTACTTC. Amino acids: CASRMGGQETQYF.

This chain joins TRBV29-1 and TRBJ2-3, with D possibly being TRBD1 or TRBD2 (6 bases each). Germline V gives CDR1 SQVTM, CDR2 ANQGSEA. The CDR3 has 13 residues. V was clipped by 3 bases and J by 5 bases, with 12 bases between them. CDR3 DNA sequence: TGCAGCGTTGATGAGGGGGGCGGAGATACGCAGTATTTT. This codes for CSVDEGGGDTQYF.